The present T cell receptor (beta chain) was sequenced within a study of T cells after posttransplantation cyclophosphamide. Study results and limitations: Donor-recipient repertoire similarity was low at 1-2 months, rising over year one.

The table lists this clone with many counts. The antigen is not known. The table came from immunoSEQ multiplex PCR; TCRdb's copy has only in-frame clones and leaves some out. The sample yields tens of thousands of clones, without any singletons. J lost 3 bases, V lost 4 bases, and 5 bases had no gene match. Germline CDR1 and CDR2: SGHTS and YDEGEE. The CDR3 totals 15 residues. Sequencing was carried out using PBMCs. The V gene is TRBV5-8, the J gene TRBJ2-5; 11 nucleotides line up with TRBD1. This sequence originates from a man between 45 and 60 years old in good health, CMV-negative, and a related stem cell transplant donor. The CDR3 DNA reads as TGTGCCAGCAGCAAGGGACAGGGGGGAAAAGAGACCCAGTACTTC. Translated, it gives CASSKGQGGKETQYF.